This T cell receptor (beta chain) was captured by sequencing in a study of neurological immune-mediated disorders. From 15-18 subjects, every sequencing run obtained over 200 million TCR-beta sequences. TCRdb used MiXCR to reprocess the 5' RACE reads, holding one entry per CDR3 protein. Altogether about 59,000 distinct CDR3 sequences are present, approximately 25% being singletons, with the ten largest covering roughly 4.5%. Time point in this sample: technical triplicate 2. At least ten counts were recorded for this clonotype. The clonotype comes from a man aged 55-75 years with HTLV-1-associated myelopathy (HAM/TSP). Sample: PBMCs.

This CDR3 is CSAREAGGYNQPQHF. The CDR3 DNA is TGCAGTGCTAGAGAGGCAGGGGGATACAATCAGCCCCAGCATTTT. J is TRBJ1-5 and V is TRBV20-1; 7 nucleotides match TRBD1. Looked up from germline, CDR1 is DFQATT and CDR2 is SNEGSKA (reference sequence). This CDR3 is built from 15 residues. J lost 3 bases, V lost 0 bases, and 5 bases had no gene match.